These 3 T cell receptor beta chains were all obtained from the same sample, sequenced in a study of blood T cell repertoires in COVID-19. Libraries were prepared by immunoSEQ multiplex PCR; TCRdb keeps only in-frame clonotypes and omits some of them. In the table there are about 360,000 clones, about 88% of which are singletons. Sequenced: peripheral blood. Receptor source: a human donor in a cohort sampled during active COVID-19.

V is TRBV29-1 and J is TRBJ1-1, with D unclear. Germline lookup yields CDR1 SQVTM and CDR2 ANQGSEA. Trimming shortened V by 4 bases and J by 1 base, and 10 bases separated the two germline ends. The CDR3 runs to 13 residues. The CDR3 bases are TGCAGCGTTGCCGGTCACCCGAACACTGAAGCTTTCTTT. Its protein product is CSVAGHPNTEAFF.

V and J are TRBV7-9 and TRBJ2-2, with TRBD1 as a possible D gene (6 bases). With 4 bases removed from V and 5 bases from J, the gap between germline ends came to 8 bases. Germline loops: CDR1 SEHNR, CDR2 FQNEAQ (reference sequence). The CDR3 has 13 residues. CDR3 amino acids: CASSSGETGELFF. Written as DNA, the CDR3 is TGTGCCAGCAGCTCAGGGGAGACCGGGGAGCTGTTTTTT.

This clone was observed a handful of times. The rearrangement uses TRBV4-2 and TRBJ2-7; D is ambiguous. The CDR3 runs to 16 residues. From germline, CDR1 is LGHNA and CDR2 YNFKEQ. The ends were cut back, 6 bases at V and 3 bases at J, with 21 bases in the middle. CDR3 in amino acids: CASSPGQATAGYEQYF. CDR3 DNA: TGTGCCAGCAGTCCAGGTCAGGCGACGGCTGGCTACGAGCAGTACTTC.